The next 11 T cell receptor beta chains were all read from a single sample in a study of identical twins. TCRdb reprocessed the 5' RACE reads with MiXCR, giving one entry per CDR3 protein. The sample contains 500,000 to 550,000 distinct CDR3 sequences, around 20% of which appear only once. The sample was also reused in another study, on T cells expressing NK-cell markers.

The source material was CD4+ T cells sorted from blood. The receptors here all came from a woman younger than 30 in good health.

This clonotype has a handful of counts. The chain has TRBV6-6 and TRBJ2-2; D is undetermined. Looked up from germline, CDR1 is MNHNY and CDR2 is SVGAGI (reference sequence). Trimming left V 2 bases short and J 6 bases short, with 7 bases between. This CDR3 has 13 amino acids. The chain's CDR3 is CASSYVRSGELFF. In nucleotides, the CDR3 is TGTGCCAGCAGTTACGTACGGTCCGGGGAGCTGTTTTTT.

There are a few counts of this clonotype. Here the CDR3 DNA reads TGTGCCACCAGCAGAGGTGTAGCGGGGGACGTAGAGACCCAGTACTTC. This sequence encodes CATSRGVAGDVETQYF. This chain links TRBV15 with TRBJ2-5, with TRBD2 matching 9 bases. The V gene end was trimmed by 1 base and the J gene end by 4 bases; junction bases not matched to a gene: 7. The CDR3 runs 16 residues. Germline lookup yields CDR1 LNHNV and CDR2 YYDKDF (reference sequence).

This clonotype was counted between two and nine times. The J gene is TRBJ1-1, the V gene TRBV9; D uncertain. The CDR3 runs to 14 residues. Germline V gene data show CDR1 as SGDLS and CDR2 as YYNGEE. With 2 bases removed from V and 5 bases from J, the gap between germline ends came to 13 bases. CDR3 sequence: CASSVTGAVTEAFF. CDR3 DNA sequence: TGTGCCAGCAGCGTGACTGGCGCCGTGACTGAAGCTTTCTTT.

This clonotype showed up just a few times. V and J are TRBV20-1 and TRBJ2-7, with 11 bases identical to TRBD2. The CDR3 runs to 15 residues. Germline loops: CDR1 DFQATT, CDR2 SNEGSKA (reference sequence). The V segment lost 3 bases and the J segment 4 bases; nucleotides outside the gene matches: 8. CDR3 coding DNA: TGCAGTGCTAGTGCGGTAGCGGGAGGGCCTTACGAGCAGTACTTC. Translated: CSASAVAGGPYEQYF.

This clonotype was seen a handful of times. The CDR3 DNA reads as TGTGCCAGCATCTCCTACCCCGGGACTAGCGGGAGGGCCCTCCGGAATGAGCAGTTCTTC. This encodes CASISYPGTSGRALRNEQFF. The V and J genes are TRBV12-3 or TRBV12-4 and TRBJ2-1; TRBD2 matches at 16 bases. V trimming: 7 bases; J trimming: 7 bases; junction bases outside the gene matches: 19. The CDR3 is 20 residues long.

Many counts were recorded for this clonotype. The rearrangement links TRBV11-2 to TRBJ2-5; D not resolved. Germline V gene data show CDR1 as SGHAT and CDR2 as FQNNGV. The CDR3 is 13 amino acids. The V and J ends lost 5 bases and 1 base respectively, with 8 bases between them. CDR3 residues: CASSPGAQETQYF. CDR3 DNA sequence: TGTGCCAGCAGCCCCGGTGCCCAAGAGACCCAGTACTTC. The whole variable domain, remainder taken from reference TRBV11-2 and TRBJ2-5, is EAGVAQSPRYKIIEKRQSVAFWCNPISGHATLYWYQQILGQGPKLLIQFQNNGVVDDSQLPKDRFSAERLKGVDSTLKIQPAKLEDSAVYLCASSPGAQETQYFGPGTRLLVL.

CDR3 residues: CAKEEEETQYF. Here the CDR3 DNA reads TGTGCCAAGGAAGAGGAAGAGACCCAGTACTTC. The chain joins TRBV6-4 to TRBJ2-5, with no clear D. This CDR3 is built from 11 residues. Deletions cut 10 bases from V and 3 bases from J, with 9 bases between. The germline V gene has CDR1 MRHNA and CDR2 SNTAGT.

This clonotype appeared a few times. This chain joins TRBV9 and TRBJ1-3, with D tentatively TRBD1 (5 bases). With 0 bases removed from V and 2 bases from J, the gap between germline ends came to 6 bases. Germline V lookup: CDR1 SGDLS, CDR2 YYNGEE. This CDR3 contains 14 residues. The CDR3 loop reads CASSVAGTGNTIYF. CDR3 nucleotides: TGTGCCAGCAGCGTAGCAGGGACTGGAAACACCATATATTTT.

This chain connects TRBV20-1 to TRBJ1-1, with a possible D match to TRBD1 (5 bases). The CDR3 contains 12 residues. V shed 7 bases and J shed 1 base, with 10 bases lying between them. Germline loops: CDR1 DFQATT, CDR2 SNEGSKA (reference sequence). Written as DNA, the CDR3 is TGCAGTGGCCGTGGGGGGAACACTGAAGCTTTCTTT. This gives the protein CSGRGGNTEAFF.

This clonotype was counted between two and nine times. The rearrangement uses TRBV24-1 and TRBJ2-7; D unresolved. Trimming pared 2 bases from V and 5 bases from J, leaving 6 bases between. The length of the CDR3 is 12 residues. Germline V gene lookup returns CDR1 KGHDR and CDR2 SFDVKD. The CDR3 loop is CATSDSKNEQYF. In DNA, the CDR3 is TGTGCCACCAGTGATTCCAAGAACGAGCAGTACTTC.

J is TRBJ1-3 and V is TRBV10-3; D gene ambiguous. Trimming pared 3 bases from V and 1 base from J, leaving 7 bases between. There are 14 residues in the CDR3. The V gene's germline CDR1 is ENHRY and CDR2 SYGVKD. The CDR3 sequence: CAISERISGNTIYF. The CDR3 nucleotides read TGTGCCATCAGTGAACGGATATCTGGAAACACCATATATTTT.